Reported below is one T cell receptor (beta chain). Its antigen is currently unknown. This sample is part of a study of T cell responses to AZD1222 COVID-19 vaccine. Points from the study as a whole: A rise in Spike-specific TCR breadth and depth followed two AZD1222 doses.

Clones were sequenced by immunoSEQ multiplex PCR, and TCRdb holds only the in-frame ones, with some missing. The repertoire has about 120,000 clones, around 90% of them found once; the top ten carry approximately 27%. The CDR3 runs to 16 residues. Germline CDR1 and CDR2: GTSNPN and SVGIG (reference sequence). Trimming pared 0 bases from V and 7 bases from J, leaving 16 bases between. This sequence was found in an adult in good health. The source material was peripheral blood, sampled on day 0 of AZD1222 vaccination. The chain is built from TRBV30 and TRBJ1-6, with a tentative D call TRBD1 (6 bases). The CDR3 region is CAWSVLRSGVNSPLHF. The CDR3 DNA reads TGTGCCTGGAGTGTACTGCGGTCAGGGGTGAATTCACCCCTCCACTTT.